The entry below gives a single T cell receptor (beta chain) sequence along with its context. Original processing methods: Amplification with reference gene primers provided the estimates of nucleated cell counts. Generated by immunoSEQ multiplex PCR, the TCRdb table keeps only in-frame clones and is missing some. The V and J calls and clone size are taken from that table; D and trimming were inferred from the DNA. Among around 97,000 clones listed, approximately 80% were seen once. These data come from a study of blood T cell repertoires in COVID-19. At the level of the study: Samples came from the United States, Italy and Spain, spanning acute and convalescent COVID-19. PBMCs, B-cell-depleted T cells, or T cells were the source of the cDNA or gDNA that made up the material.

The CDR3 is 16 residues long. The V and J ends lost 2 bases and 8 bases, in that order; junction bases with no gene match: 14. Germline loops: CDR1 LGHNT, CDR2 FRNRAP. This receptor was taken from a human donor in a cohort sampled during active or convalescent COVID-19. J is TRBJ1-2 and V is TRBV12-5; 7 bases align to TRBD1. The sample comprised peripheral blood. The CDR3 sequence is CASGLLAGQALSGYTF. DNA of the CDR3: TGTGCTAGTGGTTTGCTTGCAGGACAGGCCCTTTCGGGCTACACCTTC.